This T cell receptor (beta chain) is drawn from a study of siplizumab effects on memory and regulatory T cells. The repertoire was sequenced with immunoSEQ multiplex PCR; TCRdb's copy has only in-frame clones and lacks some. The table shows roughly 9,200 clones, with roughly two fifths occurring only once. The authors kept the mixed lymphocyte reaction cells in coculture at 37°C for approximately 6 days. Turning to this clone: As yet, its antigen is unknown.

Looked up from germline, CDR1 is SGHVS and CDR2 is FQNEAQ. After removal of 4 bases from V and 5 bases from J, the junction contained 7 bases not matched to a gene. The CDR3 length is 14 residues. The sample consisted of CFSE-low (dividing) CD4+ T cells sorted from an allogeneic mixed lymphocyte reaction. The TCR comes from a human donor in good health; the cells came from an allogeneic mixed lymphocyte reaction. The chain carries TRBV7-8 and TRBJ2-7; 8 nucleotides agree with TRBD2. The CDR3 protein is CASSSEAGGHEQYF. The CDR3, as DNA: TGTGCCAGCAGCTCGGAGGCGGGGGGCCACGAGCAGTACTTC.